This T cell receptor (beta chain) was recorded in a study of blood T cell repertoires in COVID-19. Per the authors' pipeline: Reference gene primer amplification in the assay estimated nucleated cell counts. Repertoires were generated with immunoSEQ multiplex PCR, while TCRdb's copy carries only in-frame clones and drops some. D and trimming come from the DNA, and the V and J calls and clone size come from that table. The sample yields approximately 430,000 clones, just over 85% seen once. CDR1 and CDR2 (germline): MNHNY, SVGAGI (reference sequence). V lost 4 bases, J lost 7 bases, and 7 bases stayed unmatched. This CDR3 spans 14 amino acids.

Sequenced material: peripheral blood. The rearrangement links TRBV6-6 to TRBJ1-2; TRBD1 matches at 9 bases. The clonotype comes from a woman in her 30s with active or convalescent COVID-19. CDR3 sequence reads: CASSFLQGAGGYTF. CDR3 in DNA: TGTGCCAGCAGTTTCCTACAGGGGGCGGGTGGCTACACCTTC.